These T cell receptor beta chains were read from a single sample in a study of Ad26.COV2.S vaccination and SARS-CoV-2 variants. The protocol was immunoSEQ multiplex PCR, while the TCRdb copy is restricted to in-frame clones and leaves out a portion. The table has just over 350,000 clones, about 85% seen once. The sample was peripheral blood, taken in a trial of Ad26.COV2.S vaccine versus placebo. These TCRs come from a person aged 18-60 years who received the Ad26.COV2.S COVID-19 vaccine or a placebo. Both conserved end residues are part of each CDR3. The D gene is left open where the match is weak. Clone size is not always given. Where it is, it says once, few, many or a class for expanded clones.

j_gene: TRBJ2-7
v_gene: TRBV11-2
d_gene: TRBD2
abundance: NA
CDR3nt: TGTGCCAGCAGCTTAGGATCGGGGGGCTACGAGCAGTACTTC
CDR3aa: CASSLGSGGYEQYF

j_gene: TRBJ1-3
v_gene: TRBV2
d_gene: NA
abundance: few
CDR3nt: TGTGCCAGCAGACCCGGGACGGCAACTTCTGGAAACACCATATATTTT
CDR3aa: CASRPGTATSGNTIYF

j_gene: TRBJ2-3
v_gene: TRBV27
d_gene: TRBD2
abundance: NA
CDR3nt: TGTGCCAGCCTCGCTGGGAGGGGATCAGATACGCAGTATTTT
CDR3aa: CASLAGRGSDTQYF

j_gene: TRBJ2-1
v_gene: TRBV6-2/TRBV6-3
d_gene: TRBD2
abundance: NA
CDR3nt: TGTGCCAGCAGTTACAGGACTAGCGGGCCAAACAATGAGCAGTTCTTC
CDR3aa: CASSYRTSGPNNEQFF

j_gene: TRBJ1-1
v_gene: TRBV6-4
d_gene: NA
abundance: NA
CDR3nt: TGTGCCAGCAGTGACAGTATAGACACTGAAGCTTTCTTT
CDR3aa: CASSDSIDTEAFF

j_gene: TRBJ1-2
v_gene: TRBV5-1
d_gene: TRBD1
abundance: once
CDR3nt: TGCGCCAGCAGCTCCCTGACAGGGGGCTCCTATGGCTACACCTTC
CDR3aa: CASSSLTGGSYGYTF

j_gene: TRBJ2-5
v_gene: TRBV7-8
d_gene: NA
abundance: NA
CDR3nt: TGTGCCAGCGGACCCGGGCCAGTTGGGTCCCAGTACTTC
CDR3aa: CASGPGPVGSQYF

j_gene: TRBJ1-6
v_gene: TRBV7-6
d_gene: NA
abundance: NA
CDR3nt: TGTGCCAGCAGCATAACAGCGGGGGCCGGCTTCAATTCACCCCTCCACTTT
CDR3aa: CASSITAGAGFNSPLHF

j_gene: TRBJ2-7
v_gene: TRBV9
d_gene: TRBD2
abundance: NA
CDR3nt: TGTGCCAGTGGACCGGGAGGGCTGATCTACGAGCAGTACTTC
CDR3aa: CASGPGGLIYEQYF

j_gene: TRBJ2-7
v_gene: TRBV5-5
d_gene: NA
abundance: NA
CDR3nt: TGTGCCAGCAGCTACGACCAACGGCAGTACTTC
CDR3aa: CASSYDQRQYF

j_gene: TRBJ1-1
v_gene: TRBV5-4
d_gene: TRBD1
abundance: NA
CDR3nt: TGTGCCAGCAGCTTGGACAGGGGGCCTGGGACTGAAGCTTTCTTT
CDR3aa: CASSLDRGPGTEAFF

j_gene: TRBJ1-6
v_gene: TRBV5-6
d_gene: NA
abundance: NA
CDR3nt: TGTGCCAGCAGCTTAGTAGGAGAGAAGGATTCACCCCTCCACTTT
CDR3aa: CASSLVGEKDSPLHF

j_gene: TRBJ1-5
v_gene: TRBV18
d_gene: TRBD1
abundance: NA
CDR3nt: TGTGCCAGCTCACCATTCGAGGGGGCCACCAATCAGCCCCAGCATTTT
CDR3aa: CASSPFEGATNQPQHF

j_gene: TRBJ2-5
v_gene: TRBV7-2
d_gene: NA
abundance: NA
CDR3nt: TGTGCCAGCGGGAGGAACGGTGGGACAGCCAAAGAGACCCAGTACTTC
CDR3aa: CASGRNGGTAKETQYF

j_gene: TRBJ1-3
v_gene: TRBV28
d_gene: NA
abundance: few
CDR3nt: TGTGCCAGCAGTTTAGGGAAAACTGGAAACACCATATATTTT
CDR3aa: CASSLGKTGNTIYF

j_gene: TRBJ2-2
v_gene: TRBV3-1/TRBV3-2
d_gene: TRBD2
abundance: once
CDR3nt: TGTGCCAGCAGCCGGACTAGCGGGGGTAACACCGGGGAGCTGTTTTTT
CDR3aa: CASSRTSGGNTGELFF

j_gene: TRBJ1-1
v_gene: TRBV23-1
d_gene: TRBD1
abundance: NA
CDR3nt: TGCGCCAGCAGTACCCAGGGGGCGCGGGGGGGCACTGAAGCTTTCTTT
CDR3aa: CASSTQGARGGTEAFF

j_gene: TRBJ1-2
v_gene: TRBV6-5
d_gene: NA
abundance: once
CDR3nt: TGTGCCAGCGGGGGCAGGGGCTATGGCTACACCTTC
CDR3aa: CASGGRGYGYTF

j_gene: TRBJ2-7
v_gene: TRBV19
d_gene: TRBD1
abundance: once
CDR3nt: TGTGCCAGTAGTAGGGACAGACCTGGGGGCTCCTACGAGCAGTACTTC
CDR3aa: CASSRDRPGGSYEQYF

j_gene: TRBJ1-5
v_gene: TRBV27
d_gene: NA
abundance: NA
CDR3nt: TGTGCCAGCAGTTTGTCCGGGACAACAAATCAGCCCCAGCATTTT
CDR3aa: CASSLSGTTNQPQHF

j_gene: TRBJ2-4
v_gene: TRBV19
d_gene: NA
abundance: NA
CDR3nt: TGTGCCAGTAGTCCCGGGGACCAGAAAAACATTCAGTACTTC
CDR3aa: CASSPGDQKNIQYF

j_gene: TRBJ1-6
v_gene: TRBV27
d_gene: NA
abundance: many
CDR3nt: TGTGCCAGCAGTTCCGATCCCGGCGGATATAATTCACCCCTCCACTTT
CDR3aa: CASSSDPGGYNSPLHF

j_gene: TRBJ2-7
v_gene: TRBV4-3
d_gene: NA
abundance: NA
CDR3nt: TGCGCCAGCAGCCAAGATGCAGCCTCCTCCTACGAGCAGTACTTC
CDR3aa: CASSQDAASSYEQYF

j_gene: TRBJ1-1
v_gene: TRBV28
d_gene: NA
abundance: NA
CDR3nt: TGTGCCAGCGGCCTGGGCGGACCCAACACTGAAGCTTTCTTT
CDR3aa: CASGLGGPNTEAFF

j_gene: TRBJ1-2
v_gene: TRBV5-3
d_gene: NA
abundance: NA
CDR3nt: TGTGCCAGAAGCCGGGGGGCTTATGGCTACACCTTC
CDR3aa: CARSRGAYGYTF

j_gene: TRBJ2-1
v_gene: TRBV11-2
d_gene: NA
abundance: NA
CDR3nt: TGTGCCAGCTCCTACTCAGGTTACAATGAGCAGTTCTTC
CDR3aa: CASSYSGYNEQFF

j_gene: TRBJ1-1
v_gene: TRBV19
d_gene: TRBD1
abundance: few
CDR3nt: TGTGCCAGTAGTCTCTCCCTTCGGACAGGGTCTGAAGCTTTCTTT
CDR3aa: CASSLSLRTGSEAFF

j_gene: TRBJ1-6
v_gene: TRBV7-9
d_gene: NA
abundance: NA
CDR3nt: TGTGCCAGCAGTAATGGGCAAAGTGTCTCACCCCTCCACTTT
CDR3aa: CASSNGQSVSPLHF

j_gene: TRBJ2-5
v_gene: TRBV11-2
d_gene: NA
abundance: NA
CDR3nt: TGTGCCAGCAGCTTAGGATTTCAAGAGACCCAGTACTTC
CDR3aa: CASSLGFQETQYF

j_gene: TRBJ2-2
v_gene: TRBV28
d_gene: NA
abundance: NA
CDR3nt: TGTGCCAGCAGTCTGGTTACCGGGGAGCTGTTTTTT
CDR3aa: CASSLVTGELFF

j_gene: TRBJ2-7
v_gene: TRBV14
d_gene: NA
abundance: NA
CDR3nt: TGTGCCAGCAGCCCAGGACAGTCCTACGAGCAGTACTTC
CDR3aa: CASSPGQSYEQYF

j_gene: TRBJ1-5
v_gene: TRBV15
d_gene: NA
abundance: NA
CDR3nt: TGTGCCACCAGCAGGTCCAGCAATCAGCCCCAGCATTTT
CDR3aa: CATSRSSNQPQHF

j_gene: TRBJ2-7
v_gene: TRBV7-2
d_gene: NA
abundance: NA
CDR3nt: TGTGCCAGCAGCTGGATGACGGAGCAGGTCTACGAGCAGTACTTC
CDR3aa: CASSWMTEQVYEQYF

j_gene: TRBJ1-1
v_gene: TRBV12-3/TRBV12-4
d_gene: TRBD1
abundance: NA
CDR3nt: TGTGCCAGCAGTTCTTCCGGGACAGAGGGTTTCTTT
CDR3aa: CASSSSGTEGFF

j_gene: TRBJ1-4
v_gene: TRBV4-1
d_gene: NA
abundance: NA
CDR3nt: TGCGCCAGCAGCTTTCGGGACCGAGTCCAAAATGAAAAACTGTTTTTT
CDR3aa: CASSFRDRVQNEKLFF

j_gene: TRBJ1-3
v_gene: TRBV7-2
d_gene: NA
abundance: many
CDR3nt: TGTGCCAGCAGCTTAGGGGGCTCTGGAAACACCATATATTTT
CDR3aa: CASSLGGSGNTIYF

j_gene: TRBJ1-3
v_gene: TRBV3-1/TRBV3-2
d_gene: NA
abundance: NA
CDR3nt: TGTGCCAGCAGCCAGGGGCGAAACACCATATATTTT
CDR3aa: CASSQGRNTIYF

j_gene: TRBJ2-2
v_gene: TRBV4-3
d_gene: NA
abundance: NA
CDR3nt: TGCGCCAGCAGCCAAGGGGGGCCCCTCACCGGGGAGCTGTTTTTT
CDR3aa: CASSQGGPLTGELFF

j_gene: TRBJ2-5
v_gene: TRBV19
d_gene: TRBD2
abundance: NA
CDR3nt: TGTGCCAGTAGTATGGGAGGGATCCAAGAGACCCAGTACTTC
CDR3aa: CASSMGGIQETQYF

j_gene: TRBJ2-3
v_gene: TRBV9
d_gene: NA
abundance: NA
CDR3nt: TGTGCCAGCAGCGTAGGTAGCGGAGATACGCAGTATTTT
CDR3aa: CASSVGSGDTQYF

j_gene: TRBJ1-6
v_gene: TRBV7-9
d_gene: TRBD1
abundance: once
CDR3nt: TGTGCCAGCAGCGCCCAGACAGGGGCATATAATTCACCCCTCCACTTT
CDR3aa: CASSAQTGAYNSPLHF

j_gene: TRBJ2-3
v_gene: TRBV10-1
d_gene: TRBD1
abundance: NA
CDR3nt: TGCGCCAGCGGGGACAGTGCCACAGATACGCAGTATTTT
CDR3aa: CASGDSATDTQYF

j_gene: TRBJ1-4
v_gene: TRBV21-1
d_gene: NA
abundance: NA
CDR3nt: TGTGCCAGGGCTCCTTTGGGCAATGAAAAACTGTTTTTT
CDR3aa: CARAPLGNEKLFF

j_gene: TRBJ1-2
v_gene: TRBV7-2
d_gene: NA
abundance: once
CDR3nt: TGTGCCAGCAGCTTAGCGCAACCTTCCCCGAATGGCTACACCTTC
CDR3aa: CASSLAQPSPNGYTF

j_gene: TRBJ2-7
v_gene: TRBV29-1
d_gene: NA
abundance: NA
CDR3nt: TGCAGCGTTGAAGACAGGCCAACCTACGAGCAGTACTTC
CDR3aa: CSVEDRPTYEQYF

j_gene: TRBJ1-2
v_gene: TRBV29-1
d_gene: TRBD1
abundance: NA
CDR3nt: TGCAGCGCTGGGGGGACAGGGATTAACTATGGCTACACCTTC
CDR3aa: CSAGGTGINYGYTF

j_gene: TRBJ2-7
v_gene: TRBV23-1
d_gene: NA
abundance: NA
CDR3nt: TGCGCCAGCAGTCAATCTCCGGTAGCGGAAGTTTACGAGCAGTACTTC
CDR3aa: CASSQSPVAEVYEQYF

j_gene: TRBJ2-5
v_gene: TRBV28
d_gene: NA
abundance: NA
CDR3nt: TGTGCCAGCAGTTTAAATGAGGGGACTCCTCAAGAGACCCAGTACTTC
CDR3aa: CASSLNEGTPQETQYF

j_gene: TRBJ1-1
v_gene: TRBV6-5
d_gene: NA
abundance: NA
CDR3nt: TGTGCCAGCAGCAGGCTGAACACTGAAGCTTTCTTT
CDR3aa: CASSRLNTEAFF

j_gene: TRBJ1-2
v_gene: TRBV9
d_gene: NA
abundance: NA
CDR3nt: TGTGCCAGCAGCGTAGATGATACCACGACCGTCTACTATGGCTACACCTTC
CDR3aa: CASSVDDTTTVYYGYTF

j_gene: TRBJ1-1
v_gene: TRBV5-1
d_gene: TRBD1
abundance: NA
CDR3nt: TGCGCCAGTAAACCGGGACAGGGGAACACTGAAGCTTTCTTT
CDR3aa: CASKPGQGNTEAFF